This TCR beta chain was sequenced for a study of cytomegalovirus exposure and HLA in healthy donors. CDR1 is MGHDK and CDR2 is SYGVNS in the germline V gene. CDR3 length: 15 residues. V dropped 6 bases and J dropped 6; count of bases not matched to a gene: 11. A multiplex PCR was run with 60 Vbeta primers and 13 Jbeta primers. Sequencing was performed with immunoSEQ multiplex PCR; in TCRdb, only in-frame clones are kept and a portion is missing. The sample has 170,000 or so clones; 70% to 80% are singletons. Sequencing was done on a sample of PBMCs. V gene TRBV25-1 combines with J gene TRBJ1-1; TRBD1 agrees at 9 bases. The TCR comes from a woman aged 40-49 years in good health and CMV-seronegative. This CDR3 reads CASRSATGGKAEAFF. The CDR3 DNA reads TGTGCCAGCAGATCCGCGACAGGGGGTAAGGCTGAAGCTTTCTTT.